This entry lists 29 T cell receptor beta chains sequenced from one sample in a study of T cell responses to AZD1222 COVID-19 vaccine. The table came from immunoSEQ multiplex PCR; TCRdb's copy has only in-frame clones and leaves some out. The sample carries more than 95,000 clones, over 90% recorded once. The sample in question was peripheral blood, obtained on day 0 of AZD1222 vaccination. The receptors originated from an adult in good health.

The gene calls are TRBV3-1 (or the pseudogene TRBV3-2) and TRBJ2-3; D perhaps matches TRBD2 (5 bases). CDR3 length: 14 residues. Germline V gene lookup returns CDR1 LGHDT and CDR2 YNNKEL (reference sequence). The V end was cut by 2 bases, the J end by 6 bases, with 12 bases between. The CDR3 DNA follows: TGTGCCAGCAGCCAATCCTCCGCGGGTGATACGCAGTATTTT. Protein: CASSQSSAGDTQYF.

V and J are TRBV12-3 or TRBV12-4 and TRBJ1-1; 9 bases line up with TRBD1. The CDR3 contains 13 residues. V trimming: 0 bases; J trimming: 8 bases; junction bases outside the gene matches: 1. The CDR3 reads CASSLAGTGEAFF. In DNA, the CDR3 is TGTGCCAGCAGTTTAGCAGGGACAGGGGAAGCTTTCTTT.

The chain uses TRBV28 and TRBJ2-5; the match to TRBD1 covers 10 bases. V was clipped by 6 bases and J by 4 bases; unmatched bases: 8. The CDR3 consists of 15 residues. The germline gives CDR1 MDHEN, CDR2 SYDVKM. CDR3 nucleotides: TGTGCCAGCAGGGACGGGACAGGGGCTTTAGAGACCCAGTACTTC. Amino acids: CASRDGTGALETQYF.

The chain joins TRBV18 to TRBJ1-1; D is uncertain. Germline V gene sequence: CDR1 KGHSH, CDR2 LQKENI. The CDR3 has 13 residues. The V end lost 0 bases, the J end lost 8 bases, and 10 bases lay between the germline ends. This chain's CDR3 is CASSPPAGSEAFF. DNA of the CDR3: TGTGCCAGCTCACCACCTGCTGGATCCGAAGCTTTCTTT.

The chain is built from TRBV7-2 and TRBJ2-2; 11 bases are a match to TRBD2. With V trimmed by 0 bases and J by 5 bases, 5 bases remained unmatched. CDR3 size: 17 residues. The germline V gene encodes CDR1 SGHTA and CDR2 FQGNSA. This CDR3 reads CASSLALAGGLTGELFF. Here the CDR3 DNA reads TGTGCCAGCAGCTTAGCCTTAGCGGGAGGGCTGACCGGGGAGCTGTTTTTT.

This rearrangement joins TRBV5-6 to TRBJ1-4, with D possibly TRBD1 on 6 matching bases. The length of the CDR3 is 16 residues. Deletions cut 4 bases from V and 8 bases from J, with 21 bases between. Per germline, CDR1 SGHDT and CDR2 YYEEEE. The CDR3 loop is CASSPAPGAPVEKLFF. CDR3 nucleotide sequence: TGTGCCAGCAGCCCGGCGCCGGGGGCCCCGGTGGAAAAACTGTTTTTT. Based on the CDR3 plus reference TRBV5-6 and TRBJ1-4, the full variable domain is DAGVTQSPTHLIKTRGQQVTLRCSPKSGHDTVSWYQQALGQGPQFIFQYYEEEERQRGNFPDRFSGHQFPNYSSELNVNALLLGDSALYLCASSPAPGAPVEKLFFGSGTQLSVL.

V usage is TRBV28 and J usage is TRBJ1-5, with D hard to call. The CDR3 loop spans 14 amino acids. CDR1 is MDHEN and CDR2 is SYDVKM in the germline V gene. Trimming stripped 3 bases from V and 9 bases from J, with 15 bases between. The DNA of the CDR3 is TGTGCCAGCAGTTTTGGGCATCCTGGAGGGCCCCAGCATTTT. Translating gives CASSFGHPGGPQHF.

The chain employs TRBV7-3 and TRBJ2-5, with D unclear. The CDR3 has 13 amino acids. Germline CDR1 and CDR2: SGHTA and FQGTGA. The germline V and J ends were trimmed by 1 base and 5 bases, with 8 bases remaining between them. In DNA, the CDR3 is TGTGCCAGCAGCTTAAATGGCGCGGAGACCCAGTACTTC. Translation gives CASSLNGAETQYF.

V is TRBV28 and J is TRBJ1-6; TRBD1 matches 7 bases. The CDR3 is 16 amino acids. V trimming: 6 bases; J trimming: 1 base; junction bases outside the gene matches: 6. Looked up from germline, CDR1 is MDHEN and CDR2 is SYDVKM. The CDR3 coding sequence is TGTGCCAGCAGCTCAGGGGGAAGTTCCTATAATTCACCCCTCCACTTT. It encodes CASSSGGSSYNSPLHF.

The rearrangement links TRBV13 to TRBJ1-2; 10 bases are shared with TRBD1. CDR1 PRHDT and CDR2 FYEKMQ come from the germline V gene (reference sequence). CDR3 length equals 15 residues. J was trimmed by 4 bases and V by 2 bases; bases with no gene match: 4. The CDR3 DNA follows: TGTGCCAGCAGCTTAACCGGGACAGGGGCCTATGGCTACACCTTC. Its protein is CASSLTGTGAYGYTF.

This sequence joins TRBV4-2 and TRBJ2-1, with TRBD2 matching over 13 bases. Germline trimming cut 4 bases from V and 5 bases from J; bases unmatched to any gene: 8. CDR3 size: 17 residues. CDR1 is LGHNA, CDR2 YNFKEQ, per germline. The CDR3 sequence: CASSRGLAGVFHNEQFF. The CDR3 DNA sequence: TGTGCCAGCAGCCGTGGACTAGCGGGAGTCTTTCACAATGAGCAGTTCTTC.

The chain employs TRBV6-5 and TRBJ2-5, with 9 bases matching TRBD1. The germline CDR1 and CDR2 sequences are MNHEY and SVGAGI. V was clipped by 2 bases and J by 5 bases; unmatched bases: 9. CDR3 length equals 16 residues. CDR3 in DNA: TGTGCCAGCAGTTACAGGGGGACAGGGACGGGCGAGACCCAGTACTTC. It encodes CASSYRGTGTGETQYF.

The chain recombines TRBV7-9 with TRBJ2-3; 7 bases are a match to TRBD1. J was trimmed by 4 bases and V by 6 bases; bases with no gene match: 4. The CDR3 spans 13 residues. Germline V gene sequence: CDR1 SEHNR, CDR2 FQNEAQ (reference sequence). The CDR3, as DNA: TGTGCCAGCAGTGTTAGGGGGCCAGATACGCAGTATTTT. Translation gives CASSVRGPDTQYF.

This chain connects TRBV5-4 to TRBJ2-6; D may be TRBD2 (6 bases). V shed 4 bases and J shed 2 bases, with 13 bases lying between them. Germline values: CDR1 SGHNT, CDR2 YYREEE (reference sequence). The CDR3 is 16 residues long. Here the CDR3 DNA reads TGTGCCAGCAGCGAGGGAGGACCCCCTGGGGCCAACGTCCTGACTTTC. Translating it yields CASSEGGPPGANVLTF.

The rearrangement joins TRBV18 to TRBJ1-5; D not resolved. Trimming shortened V by 6 bases and J by 5 bases, and 17 bases separated the two germline ends. The CDR3 runs to 15 residues. CDR1 and CDR2 (germline): KGHSH, LQKENI. The CDR3 bases are TGTGCCAGCTCCCCCCGGAAAGGCGGAGATCAGCCCCAGCATTTT. It is translated as CASSPRKGGDQPQHF.

The rearrangement uses TRBV11-3 and TRBJ1-6; D is ambiguous. Trimming took 5 bases from V and 8 from J, leaving 13 bases between them. The CDR3 is 14 residues long. Germline-derived CDR1 and CDR2 are SGHNT and YENEEA. The CDR3 DNA follows: TGTGCCAGCAGCCTGGGTCTGAGGGATTCACCCCTCCACTTT. This gives the protein CASSLGLRDSPLHF.

This rearrangement joins TRBV6-2 or TRBV6-3 to TRBJ1-5; TRBD1 matches 7 bases. V gave up 5 bases and J gave up 6 bases; unmatched junction bases: 13. CDR3 size: 16 residues. Germline V lookup: CDR1 MNHEY, CDR2 SVGEGT. The CDR3 loop reads CASSTRGTGVSQPQHF. CDR3 sequence (DNA): TGTGCCAGCAGTACTCGCGGAACAGGGGTTAGTCAGCCCCAGCATTTT.

The sample holds one count of this clone. One junction end does not reproduce the germline sequence, and a read error may be involved. The chain recombines TRBV11-2 with TRBJ2-7; D not resolved. The germline CDR1 and CDR2 sequences are SGHAT and FQNNGV. The CDR3 sequence is 13 residues long. The CDR3 here is CASSSSPADPFVF. In DNA, the CDR3 is TGTGCCAGCAGCTCCTCCCCGGCCGATCCGTTCGTATTT.

This chain connects TRBV9 to TRBJ2-2, with D perhaps assigned TRBD1 or TRBD2 (5 bases each). Trimming removed 0 bases from V and 0 bases from J, with 9 bases in between. Germline-derived CDR1 and CDR2 are SGDLS and YYNGEE. The CDR3 sequence is 16 residues long. As DNA, the CDR3 is TGTGCCAGCAGCGTAGGCTCGGGGCCGAACACCGGGGAGCTGTTTTTT. It translates to CASSVGSGPNTGELFF. Using reference TRBV9 and TRBJ2-2 for the parts outside the CDR3, the full variable domain is DSGVTQTPKHLITATGQRVTLRCSPRSGDLSVYWYQQSLDQGLQFLIQYYNGEERAKGNILERFSAQQFPDLHSELNLSSLELGDSALYFCASSVGSGPNTGELFFGEGSRLTVL.

This chain connects TRBV28 to TRBJ2-5; D remains ambiguous. Trimming shortened V by 6 bases and J by 2 bases, and 16 bases separated the two germline ends. CDR1 and CDR2 (germline): MDHEN, SYDVKM. CDR3 length equals 15 residues. CDR3 residues: CASSTERAMQETQYF. The CDR3 nucleotides are TGTGCCAGCAGCACCGAGAGAGCGATGCAAGAGACCCAGTACTTC.

This chain joins TRBV20-1 and TRBJ2-7, with D unclear. V lost 5 bases and J 4 bases, leaving 9 bases between the germline ends. Germline-derived CDR1 and CDR2 are DFQATT and SNEGSKA (reference sequence). The CDR3 covers 11 residues. CDR3 sequence (DNA): TGCAGTGCTCAGGCGACTTACGAGCAGTACTTC. It is translated as CSAQATYEQYF.

The chain recombines TRBV5-1 with TRBJ2-2, with TRBD2 matching over 11 bases. The V gene end was trimmed by 2 bases and the J gene end by 9 bases; junction bases not matched to a gene: 6. Germline V gene lookup returns CDR1 SGHRS and CDR2 YFSETQ. This CDR3 has 15 residues. CDR3 nucleotides: TGCGCCAGCAGCTTCACTAGCGGGAGTTCGTGGGAGCTGTTTTTT. It translates to CASSFTSGSSWELFF.

Remarks on this clone: The sample holds other DNA sequences that translate to the same CDR3. V usage is TRBV18 and J usage is TRBJ2-3, with 11 bases aligning to TRBD2. The CDR3 consists of 15 residues. Germline loops: CDR1 KGHSH, CDR2 LQKENI. After removal of 6 bases from V and 3 bases from J, the junction contained 5 bases not matched to a gene. CDR3 nucleotide sequence: TGTGCCAGCTCGCGCACTAGCGGGAGAACAGATACGCAGTATTTT. This translates into CASSRTSGRTDTQYF.

The V gene is TRBV19, the J gene TRBJ1-3, with D hard to call. V was pared by 4 bases and J by 0 bases, with 7 bases between. CDR1 and CDR2 from the germline V gene are LNHDA and SQIVND (reference sequence). The CDR3 totals 14 residues. CDR3 in amino acids: CASSTSSSGNTIYF. The CDR3 DNA reads as TGTGCCAGTAGTACCTCGTCCTCTGGAAACACCATATATTTT.

The chain combines TRBV28 with TRBJ1-3; 7 bases align to TRBD1. V was clipped by 8 bases and J by 0 bases; unmatched bases: 10. The CDR3 spans 16 residues. Germline values: CDR1 MDHEN, CDR2 SYDVKM. CDR3 bases: TGTGCCAGCCATACATGGGGACAGACCTCTGGAAACACCATATATTTT. Translation gives CASHTWGQTSGNTIYF.

The V and J genes are TRBV20-1 and TRBJ2-1; D is perhaps TRBD1 or TRBD2 (5 bases each). Germline values: CDR1 DFQATT, CDR2 SNEGSKA (reference sequence). The CDR3 consists of 15 residues. Trimming pared 3 bases from V and 3 bases from J, leaving 15 bases between. CDR3 amino acids: CSASERGAGYNEQFF. The CDR3 nucleotides are TGCAGTGCTAGTGAGCGTGGGGCGGGCTACAATGAGCAGTTCTTC.

The chain couples TRBV24-1 to TRBJ2-1; TRBD2 aligns across 7 bases. The length of the CDR3 is 15 residues. The germline CDR1 and CDR2 sequences are KGHDR and SFDVKD. V shed 4 bases, J shed 0 bases, and the junction held 2 bases outside the gene matches. The CDR3 region is CATSDPGGSYNEQFF. In nucleotides, the CDR3 is TGTGCCACCAGTGACCCGGGAGGCTCCTACAATGAGCAGTTCTTC.

The CDR3: CASRQSGRGYEQYF. The CDR3 DNA reads as TGTGCCAGCAGACAGAGCGGGAGGGGCTACGAGCAGTACTTC. The chain joins TRBV28 to TRBJ2-7, with TRBD2 identical over 10 bases. This CDR3 region has 14 residues. Per the germline V gene, CDR1 is MDHEN and CDR2 is SYDVKM. With 6 bases clipped from V and 3 bases from J, the junction kept 5 bases outside the gene matches.

The chain carries TRBV2 and TRBJ2-3, with D perhaps assigned TRBD1 or TRBD2 (6 bases each). Per the germline V gene, CDR1 is SNHLY and CDR2 is FYNNEI. The CDR3 has 14 residues. V was cut by 4 bases and J by 4 bases, with 12 bases left in between. CDR3: CASSGWGAADTQYF. The CDR3 DNA sequence: TGTGCCAGCAGTGGTTGGGGGGCGGCAGATACGCAGTATTTT.